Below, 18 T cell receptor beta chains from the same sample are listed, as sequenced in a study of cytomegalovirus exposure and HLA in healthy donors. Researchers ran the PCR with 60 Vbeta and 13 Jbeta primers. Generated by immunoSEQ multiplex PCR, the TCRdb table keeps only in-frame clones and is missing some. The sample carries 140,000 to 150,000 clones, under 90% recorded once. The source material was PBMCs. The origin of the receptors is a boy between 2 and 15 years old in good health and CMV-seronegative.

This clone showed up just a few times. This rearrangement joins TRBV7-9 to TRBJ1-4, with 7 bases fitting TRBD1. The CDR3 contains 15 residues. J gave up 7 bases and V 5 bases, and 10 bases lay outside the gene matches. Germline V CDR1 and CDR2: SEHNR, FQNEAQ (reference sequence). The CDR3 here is CASSQGRTGGEKLFF. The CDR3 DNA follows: TGTGCCAGCAGCCAGGGGAGGACAGGCGGTGAAAAACTGTTTTTT.

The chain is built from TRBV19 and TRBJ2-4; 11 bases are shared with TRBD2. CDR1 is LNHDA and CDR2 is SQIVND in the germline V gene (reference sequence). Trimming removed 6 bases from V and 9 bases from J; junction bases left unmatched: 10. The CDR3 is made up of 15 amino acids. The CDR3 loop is CASRELAGEQSIQYF. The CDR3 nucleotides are TGTGCCAGTAGAGAACTAGCGGGAGAGCAGAGCATTCAGTACTTC.

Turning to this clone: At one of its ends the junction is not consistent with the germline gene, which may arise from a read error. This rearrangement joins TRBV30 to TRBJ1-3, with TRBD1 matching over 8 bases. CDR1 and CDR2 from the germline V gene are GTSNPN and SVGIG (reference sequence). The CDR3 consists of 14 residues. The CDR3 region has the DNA TGTGCCTGGGGACAGGGAACGGCTGGAAACGCCATATATTTT. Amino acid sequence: CAWGQGTAGNAIYF.

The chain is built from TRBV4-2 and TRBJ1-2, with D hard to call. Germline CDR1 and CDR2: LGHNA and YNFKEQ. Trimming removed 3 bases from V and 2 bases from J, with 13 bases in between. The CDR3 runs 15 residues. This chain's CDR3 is CASSQALAGNYGYTF. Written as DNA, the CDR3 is TGTGCCAGCAGCCAGGCCCTTGCAGGAAACTATGGCTACACCTTC.

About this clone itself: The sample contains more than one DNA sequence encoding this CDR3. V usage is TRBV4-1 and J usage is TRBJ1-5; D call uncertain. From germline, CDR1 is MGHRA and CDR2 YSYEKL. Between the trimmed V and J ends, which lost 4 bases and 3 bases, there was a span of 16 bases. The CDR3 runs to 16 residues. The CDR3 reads CASSRREFMHNQPQHF. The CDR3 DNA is TGCGCCAGCAGCCGCCGCGAGTTTATGCACAATCAGCCCCAGCATTTT.

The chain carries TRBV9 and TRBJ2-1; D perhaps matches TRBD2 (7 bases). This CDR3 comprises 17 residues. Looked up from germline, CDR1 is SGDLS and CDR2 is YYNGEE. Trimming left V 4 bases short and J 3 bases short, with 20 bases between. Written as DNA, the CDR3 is TGTGCCAGCAGCCATCGCCCAGGGGCGGGAGACTACAATGAGCAGTTCTTC. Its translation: CASSHRPGAGDYNEQFF.

Written as DNA, the CDR3 is TGTGCCAGCAGCACTCGGGGGAACTATGGCTACACCTTC. Its translation: CASSTRGNYGYTF. The V and J genes are TRBV6-1 and TRBJ1-2; perhaps TRBD1 as D (5 bases). The ends were cut back, 6 bases at V and 2 bases at J, with 10 bases in the middle. The germline CDR1 and CDR2 sequences are MNHNS and SASEGT. This CDR3 is built from 13 residues.

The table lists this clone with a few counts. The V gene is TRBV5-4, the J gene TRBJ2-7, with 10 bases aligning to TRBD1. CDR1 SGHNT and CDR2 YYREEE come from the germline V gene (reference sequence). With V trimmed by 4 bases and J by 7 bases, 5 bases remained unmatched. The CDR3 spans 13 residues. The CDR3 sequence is CASSGTGAREQYF. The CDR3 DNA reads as TGTGCCAGCAGCGGGACAGGGGCCAGGGAGCAGTACTTC.

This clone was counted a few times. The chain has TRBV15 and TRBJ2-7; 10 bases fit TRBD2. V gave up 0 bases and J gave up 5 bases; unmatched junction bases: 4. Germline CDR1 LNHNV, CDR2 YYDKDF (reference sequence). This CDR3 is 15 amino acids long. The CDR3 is CATSRDGTSAHEQYF. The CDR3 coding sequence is TGTGCCACCAGCAGAGATGGGACTAGCGCCCACGAGCAGTACTTC.

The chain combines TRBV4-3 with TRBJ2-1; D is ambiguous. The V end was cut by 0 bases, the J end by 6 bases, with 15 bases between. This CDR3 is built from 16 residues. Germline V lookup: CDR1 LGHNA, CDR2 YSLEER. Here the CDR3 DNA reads TGCGCCAGCAGCCAAGATCGGCGGCGCAAATTCAATGAGCAGTTCTTC. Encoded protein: CASSQDRRRKFNEQFF.

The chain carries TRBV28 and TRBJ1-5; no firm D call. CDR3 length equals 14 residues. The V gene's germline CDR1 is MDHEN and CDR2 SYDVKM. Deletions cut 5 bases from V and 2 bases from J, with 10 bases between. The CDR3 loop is CASSGEFGNQPQHF. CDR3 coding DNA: TGTGCCAGCAGTGGTGAGTTCGGCAATCAGCCCCAGCATTTT.

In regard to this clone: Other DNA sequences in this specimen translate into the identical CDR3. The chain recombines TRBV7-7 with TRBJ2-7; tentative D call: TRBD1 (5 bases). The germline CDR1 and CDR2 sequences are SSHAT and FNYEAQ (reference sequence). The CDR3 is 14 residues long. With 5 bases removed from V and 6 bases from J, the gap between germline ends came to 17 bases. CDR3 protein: CASSPITGPTEQYF. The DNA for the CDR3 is TGTGCCAGCAGCCCTATAACAGGTCCTACCGAGCAGTACTTC.

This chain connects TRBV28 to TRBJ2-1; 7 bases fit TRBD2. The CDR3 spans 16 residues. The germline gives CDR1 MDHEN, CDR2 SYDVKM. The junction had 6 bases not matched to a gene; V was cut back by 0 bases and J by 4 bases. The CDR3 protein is CASSLWEERGYNEQFF. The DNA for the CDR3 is TGTGCCAGCAGTTTATGGGAGGAGCGGGGTTACAATGAGCAGTTCTTC.

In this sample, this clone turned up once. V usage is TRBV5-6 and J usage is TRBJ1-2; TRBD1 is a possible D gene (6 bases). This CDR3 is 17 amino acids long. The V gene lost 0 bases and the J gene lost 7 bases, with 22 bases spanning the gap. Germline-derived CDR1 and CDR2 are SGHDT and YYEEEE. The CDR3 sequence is CASSLGEVSQGRSGYTF. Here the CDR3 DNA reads TGTGCCAGCAGCTTGGGCGAGGTATCACAGGGTCGTTCTGGCTACACCTTC.

CDR3 bases: TGTGCCAGCAGCTTAGGGGGGGCCAGCGGGAGGGAAGAGCAGTACTTC. It yields the protein CASSLGGASGREEQYF. The rearrangement uses TRBV11-3 and TRBJ2-7; 10 nucleotides match TRBD2. V lost 1 base, J lost 7 bases, and 10 bases stayed unmatched. CDR1 and CDR2 (germline): SGHNT, YENEEA. The CDR3 loop spans 16 amino acids.

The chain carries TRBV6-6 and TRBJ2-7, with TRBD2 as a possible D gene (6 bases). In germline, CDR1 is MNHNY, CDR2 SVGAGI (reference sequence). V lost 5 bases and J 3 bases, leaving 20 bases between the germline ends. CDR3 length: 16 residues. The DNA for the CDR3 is TGTGCCAGCAGTCACCTACAAACGGGGGAGAACTACGAGCAGTACTTC. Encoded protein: CASSHLQTGENYEQYF.

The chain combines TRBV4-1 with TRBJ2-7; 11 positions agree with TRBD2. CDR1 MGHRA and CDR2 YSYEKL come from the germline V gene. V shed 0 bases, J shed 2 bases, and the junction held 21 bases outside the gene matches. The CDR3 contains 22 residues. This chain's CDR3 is CASSQENGPGLAANPGPYEQYF. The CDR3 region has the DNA TGCGCCAGCAGCCAAGAGAATGGTCCGGGACTAGCGGCAAACCCGGGCCCCTACGAGCAGTACTTC.

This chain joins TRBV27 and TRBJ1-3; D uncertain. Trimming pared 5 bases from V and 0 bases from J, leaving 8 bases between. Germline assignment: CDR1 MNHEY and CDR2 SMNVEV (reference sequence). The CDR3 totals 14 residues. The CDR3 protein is CASSAGFSGNTIYF. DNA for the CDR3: TGTGCCAGCAGTGCGGGATTCTCTGGAAACACCATATATTTT.